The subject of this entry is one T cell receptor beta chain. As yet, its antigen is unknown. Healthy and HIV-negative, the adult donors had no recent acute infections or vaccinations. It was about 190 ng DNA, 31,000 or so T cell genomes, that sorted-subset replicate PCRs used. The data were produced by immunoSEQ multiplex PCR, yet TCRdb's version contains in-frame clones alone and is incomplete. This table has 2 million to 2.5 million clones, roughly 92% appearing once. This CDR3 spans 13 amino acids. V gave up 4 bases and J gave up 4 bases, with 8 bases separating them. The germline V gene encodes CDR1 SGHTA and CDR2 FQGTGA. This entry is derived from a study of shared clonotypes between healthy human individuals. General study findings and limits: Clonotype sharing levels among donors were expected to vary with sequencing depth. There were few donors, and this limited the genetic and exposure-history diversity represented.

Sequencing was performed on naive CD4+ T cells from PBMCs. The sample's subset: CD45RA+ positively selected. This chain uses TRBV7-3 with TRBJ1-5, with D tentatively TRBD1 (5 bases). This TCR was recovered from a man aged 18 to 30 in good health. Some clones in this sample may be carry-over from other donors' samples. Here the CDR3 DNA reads TGTGCCAGCAGCTCGACAGTTAATCAGCCCCAGCATTTT. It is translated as CASSSTVNQPQHF.